Below are 29 T cell receptor beta chains sequenced from a single sample in a study of beta chain features in type 1 diabetes. Reverse transcribing all isolated RNA meant expressed TCRB transcripts were sequenced. The protocol was immunoSEQ multiplex PCR, while the TCRdb copy is restricted to in-frame clones and leaves out a portion. This sample yields 120,000 to 150,000 clones, of which 9.7% are seen a single time; 0.5% to 0.65% belongs to the top ten. Sequenced material: central memory CD4+ T cells from blood. These receptors all come from a woman in her thirties or forties in good health.

The V and J genes are TRBV6-5 and TRBJ2-5; 7 nucleotides align to TRBD2. V was clipped by 1 base and J by 1 base; unmatched bases: 6. The CDR3 contains 16 residues. Germline-derived CDR1 and CDR2 are MNHEY and SVGAGI. CDR3 sequence (DNA): TGTGCCAGCAGTTACTTTACAAGCGGGATCCAAGAGACCCAGTACTTC. This codes for CASSYFTSGIQETQYF.

This clone was recorded a few times. This chain joins TRBV2 and TRBJ2-5, with 13 bases fitting TRBD2. V dropped 7 bases and J dropped 9; count of bases not matched to a gene: 5. This CDR3 contains 13 residues. The V gene's germline CDR1 is SNHLY and CDR2 FYNNEI. The CDR3 coding sequence is TGTGCCAGCACTACTAGCGGGGGGGCCGCCCAGTACTTC. It translates to CASTTSGGAAQYF.

This clone was recorded at least ten times. The chain has TRBV12-5 and TRBJ2-1; the D gene is possibly TRBD1 (6 bases). This CDR3 has 18 residues. The ends were cut back, 2 bases at V and 2 bases at J, with 19 bases in the middle. Germline V CDR1 and CDR2: LGHNT, FRNRAP. This CDR3 is CASGLLEMRGYTYNEQFF. Here the CDR3 DNA reads TGTGCTAGTGGTTTGCTCGAAATGAGGGGGTATACCTACAATGAGCAGTTCTTC.

This chain links TRBV19 with TRBJ2-3; TRBD2 agrees at 7 bases. The V and J ends lost 5 bases and 1 base, in that order; junction bases with no gene match: 12. The CDR3 loop spans 17 amino acids. Per the germline V gene, CDR1 is LNHDA and CDR2 is SQIVND (reference sequence). CDR3 residues: CASSPLWSGAGTDTQYF. DNA of the CDR3: TGTGCCAGTAGTCCGCTTTGGAGCGGGGCAGGCACAGATACGCAGTATTTT.

Only a few counts were recorded for this clone. V usage is TRBV2 and J usage is TRBJ1-6, with 9 bases lining up with TRBD1. Germline V gene data show CDR1 as SNHLY and CDR2 as FYNNEI. This CDR3 has 14 amino acids. Unmatched junction bases numbered 1, after V lost 5 bases and J lost 5 bases. DNA of the CDR3: TGTGCCAGCAGTCGGACAGGGGATAATTCACCCCTCCACTTT. Protein: CASSRTGDNSPLHF.

This clone was recorded at least ten times. CDR3 loop: CASSYAGRDIQYF. CDR3 coding DNA: TGTGCCAGCAGTTACGCAGGGAGGGACATTCAGTACTTC. The J gene is TRBJ2-4, the V gene TRBV6-5, with 7 positions matching TRBD2. Germline trimming cut 2 bases from V and 8 bases from J; bases unmatched to any gene: 3. The V gene's germline CDR1 is MNHEY and CDR2 SVGAGI. The CDR3 loop spans 13 amino acids.

The CDR3 DNA follows: TGTGCTAGTGGTAAGCTCTCCTACGAGCAGTACTTC. Its protein is CASGKLSYEQYF. The chain has TRBV12-5 and TRBJ2-7; D is unclear. Germline CDR1 is LGHNT and CDR2 is FRNRAP. Trimming took off 5 bases at V and 0 bases at J, with 5 bases between the two ends. The CDR3 spans 12 residues.

This clone was observed a handful of times. The chain combines TRBV7-2 with TRBJ1-2; 8 nucleotides align to TRBD1. V shed 4 bases, J shed 8 bases, and the junction held 12 bases outside the gene matches. CDR3 length: 15 residues. Per the germline V gene, CDR1 is SGHTA and CDR2 is FQGNSA. The CDR3 sequence: CASSSNQGARGGYTF. For the CDR3, the DNA is TGTGCCAGCAGCTCAAATCAGGGGGCGAGAGGGGGCTACACCTTC.

This clone came up many times. The gene calls are TRBV18 and TRBJ1-2, with D hard to call. Trimming took off 3 bases at V and 7 bases at J, with 21 bases between the two ends. Germline lookup yields CDR1 KGHSH and CDR2 LQKENI. The CDR3 is 16 residues long. The chain's CDR3 is CASSPNSDTRVGGYTF. Here the CDR3 DNA reads TGTGCCAGCTCACCCAATTCCGACACCCGTGTAGGTGGCTACACCTTC.

This clone was recorded at least ten times. This chain uses TRBV5-6 with TRBJ2-7; D gene ambiguous. The CDR3 has 12 amino acids. Trimming removed 1 base from V and 6 bases from J, with 8 bases in between. CDR1 and CDR2 from the germline V gene are SGHDT and YYEEEE. The CDR3: CASSLSYGEQYF. CDR3 bases: TGTGCCAGCAGCTTGTCGTACGGCGAGCAGTACTTC.

This clone occurred many times. This sequence joins TRBV11-2 and TRBJ2-5; a possible D gene is TRBD2 (5 bases). Trimming removed 4 bases at V and 2 bases at J, with 14 bases between. This CDR3 region has 15 residues. Germline CDR1 reads SGHAT; CDR2 reads FQNNGV. The CDR3: CASSSPSDWQETQYF. The CDR3, as DNA: TGTGCCAGCAGCTCCCCGTCGGACTGGCAAGAGACCCAGTACTTC.

The chain couples TRBV18 to TRBJ2-7; 10 bases agree with TRBD1. With 3 bases clipped from V and 3 bases from J, the junction kept 5 bases outside the gene matches. The CDR3 length is 15 residues. The germline gives CDR1 KGHSH, CDR2 LQKENI. In DNA form, the CDR3 reads TGTGCCAGCTCACCCCCGGGACAGGGGATCTACGAGCAGTACTTC. This gives the protein CASSPPGQGIYEQYF.

This clone appeared a few times. V is TRBV2 and J is TRBJ2-5; 12 bases line up with TRBD2. CDR3 length equals 15 residues. Germline V gene sequence: CDR1 SNHLY, CDR2 FYNNEI. V lost 5 bases to trimming and J lost 5 bases; unmatched junction nucleotides: 6. The CDR3 DNA is TGTGCCAGCAGTTCGACTAGCGGGGGTGGTGAGACCCAGTACTTC. Its protein product is CASSSTSGGGETQYF.

There are a few counts of this clone. The J gene is TRBJ1-2, the V gene TRBV5-6; 7 nucleotides match TRBD1. Germline values: CDR1 SGHDT, CDR2 YYEEEE. V dropped 4 bases and J dropped 8; count of bases not matched to a gene: 14. The CDR3 loop spans 15 amino acids. CDR3 bases: TGTGCCAGCAGCCTCGTGGGCAGGGGGTCTATGGGCTACACCTTC. Its protein is CASSLVGRGSMGYTF.

This clone was counted a few times. This chain connects TRBV5-4 to TRBJ2-1; D gene ambiguous. V shed 1 base and J shed 10 bases, with 12 bases lying between them. This CDR3 has 13 amino acids. From germline, CDR1 is SGHNT and CDR2 YYREEE (reference sequence). This CDR3 is CASSLLMLREQFF. The CDR3 DNA reads TGTGCCAGCAGCTTGTTGATGCTGAGGGAGCAGTTCTTC.

CDR3 nucleotides: TGTGCCACCACCGGATGGGGGGGTCGGACTGAAGCTTTCTTT. This encodes CATTGWGGRTEAFF. The V call is TRBV2, the J call TRBJ1-1, with D tentatively TRBD1 (5 bases). CDR1 and CDR2 from the germline V gene are SNHLY and FYNNEI. V was pared by 10 bases and J by 5 bases, with 20 bases between. The CDR3 is 14 residues long.

This rearrangement joins TRBV5-4 to TRBJ1-2, with 8 bases identical to TRBD1. The CDR3 length is 16 residues. Losses at the gene ends were 4 bases for V and 4 bases for J; bases not matched to a gene: 12. Germline-derived CDR1 and CDR2 are SGHNT and YYREEE (reference sequence). The CDR3 bases are TGTGCCAGCAGCCGTTGGGAGACAGGGGATCGCTATGGCTACACCTTC. This translates into CASSRWETGDRYGYTF. The whole variable domain, filled in from reference TRBV5-4 and TRBJ1-2, reads ETGVTQSPTHLIKTRGQQVTLRCSSQSGHNTVSWYQQALGQGPQFIFQYYREEENGRGNFPPRFSGLQFPNYSSELNVNALELDDSALYLCASSRWETGDRYGYTFGSGTRLTVV.

Ten or more counts support this clone. CDR3 loop: CASSPEASANEKLFF. CDR3 in DNA: TGTGCCAGCAGCCCAGAGGCATCGGCTAATGAAAAACTGTTTTTT. The V and J genes are TRBV7-9 and TRBJ1-4; D not resolved. Trimming cost V 5 bases and J 3 bases, with 13 bases left between them. The length of the CDR3 is 15 residues. Looked up from germline, CDR1 is SEHNR and CDR2 is FQNEAQ (reference sequence).

This clone came up a few times. This chain links TRBV5-6 with TRBJ2-2; D uncertain. The germline V and J ends were trimmed by 0 bases and 1 base, with 7 bases remaining between them. The germline gives CDR1 SGHDT, CDR2 YYEEEE. The CDR3 spans 15 residues. The CDR3 region has the DNA TGTGCCAGCAGCTTGGACGGGTTGAACACCGGGGAGCTGTTTTTT. It encodes CASSLDGLNTGELFF.

This clone was recorded at least ten times. The chain is built from TRBV11-2 and TRBJ1-1; D not resolved. V lost 5 bases to trimming and J lost 2 bases, with 21 bases between them. CDR1 and CDR2 (germline): SGHAT, FQNNGV. This CDR3 comprises 17 residues. This chain's CDR3 is CASSKIFIGPTNTEAFF. Here the CDR3 DNA reads TGTGCCAGCAGCAAAATATTTATTGGGCCCACCAACACTGAAGCTTTCTTT.

The sample holds a few counts of this clone. V gene TRBV5-1 combines with J gene TRBJ1-1; no reliable D call. V was cut by 0 bases and J by 1 base, with 10 bases left in between. The CDR3 covers 15 residues. Germline assignment: CDR1 SGHRS and CDR2 YFSETQ. Here the CDR3 DNA reads TGCGCCAGCAGCTTGGCGGGGTCCTCGAACACTGAAGCTTTCTTT. Amino acid sequence: CASSLAGSSNTEAFF. Together with reference TRBV5-1 and TRBJ1-1, the CDR3 gives the full variable domain: KAGVTQTPRYLIKTRGQQVTLSCSPISGHRSVSWYQQTPGQGLQFLFEYFSETQRNKGNFPGRFSGRQFSNSRSEMNVSTLELGDSALYLCASSLAGSSNTEAFFGQGTRLTVV.

This clone was observed a few times. V and J are TRBV2 and TRBJ2-1; 8 bases map to TRBD2. V trimming: 6 bases; J trimming: 9 bases; junction bases outside the gene matches: 13. The CDR3 is made up of 15 amino acids. Germline V gene data show CDR1 as SNHLY and CDR2 as FYNNEI. In nucleotides, the CDR3 is TGTGCCAGCAGCGATGGGACACCGGGAGGGGCTGAGCAGTTCTTC. Its translation: CASSDGTPGGAEQFF.

This clone has ten or more counts. CDR3 bases: TGTGCCAGCAGCCTGACAGGGATCTGGGGCCTCGTCCAGCAGTACTTC. Protein sequence: CASSLTGIWGLVQQYF. The chain uses TRBV7-6 and TRBJ2-7; TRBD1 agrees at 7 bases. The CDR3 runs to 16 residues. The germline gives CDR1 SGHVS, CDR2 FNYEAQ. V lost 5 bases to trimming and J lost 8 bases; unmatched junction nucleotides: 18.

This chain links TRBV5-1 with TRBJ1-2; D is uncertain. Trimming removed 0 bases from V and 4 bases from J, with 10 bases in between. The germline gives CDR1 SGHRS, CDR2 YFSETQ. This CDR3 is built from 14 residues. The CDR3 protein is CASSLDRVLYGYTF. DNA of the CDR3: TGCGCCAGCAGCTTGGATCGGGTACTCTATGGCTACACCTTC.

The V gene is TRBV11-2, the J gene TRBJ2-7, with D maybe TRBD2 (5 bases). V lost 2 bases to trimming and J lost 7 bases, with 21 bases between them. The CDR3 consists of 16 residues. In germline, CDR1 is SGHAT, CDR2 FQNNGV. CDR3 in amino acids: CASSLLSVTSTGEQYF. In nucleotides, the CDR3 is TGTGCCAGCAGCTTACTAAGCGTCACCTCGACGGGGGAGCAGTACTTC.

This clone was picked up many times. J is TRBJ2-3 and V is TRBV6-5, with D perhaps TRBD2 (5 bases). Trimming cost V 0 bases and J 2 bases, with 9 bases left between them. Per germline, CDR1 MNHEY and CDR2 SVGAGI. The CDR3 runs 15 residues. The CDR3 DNA reads as TGTGCCAGCAGTTACTCGAGGGCAGACACAGATACGCAGTATTTT. It yields the protein CASSYSRADTDTQYF.

The chain recombines TRBV5-1 with TRBJ1-5; no reliable D call. CDR3 length: 15 amino acids. CDR1 is SGHRS, CDR2 YFSETQ, per germline. V gave up 4 bases and J gave up 8 bases, with 19 bases separating them. For the CDR3, the DNA is TGCGCCAGCAGCCCCACGGGCCCATCGGAGGAGCCCCAGCATTTT. This codes for CASSPTGPSEEPQHF.

This clone was seen only a few times. The chain has TRBV18 and TRBJ2-2, with no clear D. The CDR3 has 12 amino acids. V shed 6 bases and J shed 3 bases, with 5 bases lying between them. CDR1 is KGHSH, CDR2 LQKENI, per germline. CDR3 loop: CASSGDTGELFF. CDR3 nucleotides: TGTGCCAGCTCCGGAGACACCGGGGAGCTGTTTTTT.

This clone showed up just a few times. The V call is TRBV5-4, the J call TRBJ2-3; 16 nucleotides line up with TRBD2. There are 19 residues in the CDR3. Germline CDR1 SGHNT, CDR2 YYREEE (reference sequence). V lost 4 bases to trimming and J lost 3 bases; unmatched junction nucleotides: 11. The CDR3 loop is CASSRGGLAGGRLTDTQYF. The CDR3 DNA reads TGTGCCAGCAGCCGGGGGGGACTAGCGGGGGGGCGATTGACAGATACGCAGTATTTT.